The T cell receptor beta chain under discussion was sequenced for a study of blood T cell repertoires in COVID-19. Libraries were prepared by immunoSEQ multiplex PCR; TCRdb keeps only in-frame clonotypes and omits some of them. The table shows about 100,000 clones, with roughly 92% occurring only once. After removal of 6 bases from V and 10 bases from J, the junction contained 9 bases not matched to a gene. Looked up from germline, CDR1 is SGHTA and CDR2 is FQGNSA. This CDR3 region has 14 residues. This receptor was taken from a man between 60 and 75 years old with acute or convalescent COVID-19. This rearrangement joins TRBV7-2 to TRBJ2-1, with 10 bases lining up with TRBD1. The sample taken for sequencing was peripheral blood. CDR3 coding DNA: TGTGCCAGCAGAGGGACAGGGGCTTCAGGAGAGCAGTTCTTC. It is translated as CASRGTGASGEQFF.